This TCR beta chain is from a study of early T cells in non-severe SARS-CoV-2 infection. Background on the study: Sequencing of bulk RNA from unsorted whole blood was done, without chain pairing. The study, taken as a whole, reports: Anti-spike CD8 responses were favored by VDJdb matching, which missed private and CD4 specificities.

Attachment of unique molecular identifiers to individual cDNA molecules was performed. Each CDR3 protein is one row after TCRdb ran MiXCR on the 5' RACE reads. The sample consists of tens of thousands of distinct CDR3 sequences, 4.6% of them appearing once. Concerning this clonotype itself: The antigen remains unidentified.

This CDR3 is 14 amino acids long. V lost 2 bases, J lost 9 bases, and 14 bases lay in between. From germline, CDR1 is SNHLY and CDR2 FYNNEI. The chain couples TRBV2 to TRBJ2-1; no reliable D call. The material sequenced was whole blood, taken at baseline. The sequence was collected from an adult who was a healthcare worker with PCR-confirmed SARS-CoV-2 infection or an uninfected control (not recorded which). CDR3 residues: CASSEQRSGREQFF. In DNA form, the CDR3 reads TGTGCCAGCAGTGAACAAAGGTCAGGTCGTGAGCAGTTCTTC.